This record looks at one T cell receptor (beta chain) sequence and its context. Only a few counts were recorded for this clonotype. Its antigen is unknown. Base qualities are not recorded, but no much larger clone differs from it by a single base. Sequencer: Illumina NovaSeq 6000. Using 5'RACE with constant-segment primers, TCRalpha and TCRbeta cDNA libraries were constructed, with sample barcodes and unique molecular identifiers added in the process. Trizol reagent was used to extract RNA from every sample. Library amplification was performed in two PCR steps, and a second sample barcode and Illumina TruSeq adapters were introduced in the second step. Libraries were sequenced on an Illumina NovaSeq with 2 x 150 bp paired-end reads. The study's own analysis went as follows. Demultiplexing of reads and collapsing into UMI-guided consensus sequences were performed with migec v1.2.7. With mixcr v2.1.11, UMI consensuses were aligned to TRA and TRB V and J templates and assembled into clonotypes. Expanded or contracted clonotypes were those called significant by both edgeR and NoisET, with noise models trained on biological replicates. edgeR calls used a false discovery rate-adjusted p below 0.01 and a log2 fold-change threshold of 1. As an exploratory analysis of dynamics, PCA with hierarchical clustering was applied to max-normalized trajectories of the 1000 most abundant clonotypes. Each responding clone was given a CD4 or CD8 phenotype based on the CD4+ and CD8+ repertoires, which had been sequenced separately. TCRdb trimmed the raw reads at Q25, called clones with MiXCR and kept productive beta chains. Rows with a matching CDR3 protein are joined into one entry that keeps the most common DNA and genes. These V and J calls derive from TCRdb rather than the authors' analysis. Present in this sample are 150,000 to 200,000 distinct CDR3 sequences, around 15% of which were seen just once. The top ten hold around 14% of the sample.

The sample belongs to a study of T-cell memory formation after mild COVID-19 (dated by TCRdb to the early 2020s). For context, the study as a whole: TCR sequence clusters from the two donors were found to be largely donor specific. Longitudinal TCRalpha and TCRbeta repertoire sequencing tracked T-cell clones expanding and contracting after mild COVID-19 in a couple of donors. The cohort comprised two young, previously healthy adult volunteers, one female and one male.

Overall results and qualifications from the work: Contracting CD4+ clones turned up mainly in the CM and EM memory subsets, whereas EMRA was where CD8+ clones were enriched. SARS-CoV-2 specificity of the second-wave clones peaking on day 37 was not confirmed. Clones contracting from day 15 to 85 had balanced CD4/CD8 phenotypes, while a second wave expanding from day 15 to 37 was biased towards CD4+. Some responding clones were detected in pre-infection memory, which suggested that pre-existing cross-reactive memory T cells had joined the SARS-CoV-2 response. Only a couple of mild cases were covered by the study, and larger cohorts that include severe cases with pre-infection samples were considered necessary.

Ficoll-Paque density gradient centrifugation was used to isolate PBMCs. V was cut back by 0 bases and J by 1 base, leaving a gap of 9 bases between them. From the germline V gene, CDR1 is MNHEY and CDR2 is SVGAGI. The CDR3 sequence holds 15 residues, the cysteine and phenylalanine included. Only the CDR3 region is kept as DNA, spanning 45 bases read in frame from base 1. The rearrangement joined TRBV6-5 to TRBJ1-1, and the D gene may be TRBD1, 6 bases matching. Input material: PBMCs or a T cell subset sorted from them (not recorded which). This sequence was found in an adult woman who had mild COVID-19 (a few samples of this study predate the infection). The sample titles of this study are shuffled in the database, so cell type and time point are left out; the donor was told from shared clones. The CDR3: CASSYSRGANTEAFF. The nucleotide sequence is given as TGTGCCAGCAGTTACTCACGGGGGGCGAACACTGAAGCTTTCTTT.